Sequencing of this T cell receptor (beta chain) was carried out in a study of CXCR3-negative and CXCR3-positive naive CD8 T cells. In the study overall: A total of about 140 million TRB reads was generated, with about 1.5 +/- 0.3 million per library. Findings and caveats of the study: Diversity proved comparably high across both naive subsets and much lower in memory CD8+ cells. Hydrophobicity of TRB CDR3s was greater in CXCR3-positive naive cells than in CXCR3-negative naive cells.

TRB cDNA was prepared as libraries by UMI-labeled 5' RACE. Each CDR3 protein gets one entry in TCRdb, which reprocessed the 5' RACE reads and gives no DNA. With under 110,000 distinct CDR3 sequences in the sample, the ten largest clones hold more than 0.3%. Looked up from germline, CDR1 is SQVTM and CDR2 is ANQGSEA. This CDR3 is 14 amino acids long. Points on this clonotype: Its target is not known.

The sequenced sample was naive CXCR3+ CD8+ T cells from blood. This sample's subset: CD45RO-CCR7+CD27+CD95- naive CD8+ T cells expressing CXCR3 (TNR3+). The sequence came from a human donor in good health. Some clones in this sample may be carry-over from other donors' samples. J is TRBJ1-4 and V is TRBV29-1; the TCRdb call, TRBD1, lacks DNA for checking. The CDR3 spells CSVEWAGSNEKLFF.